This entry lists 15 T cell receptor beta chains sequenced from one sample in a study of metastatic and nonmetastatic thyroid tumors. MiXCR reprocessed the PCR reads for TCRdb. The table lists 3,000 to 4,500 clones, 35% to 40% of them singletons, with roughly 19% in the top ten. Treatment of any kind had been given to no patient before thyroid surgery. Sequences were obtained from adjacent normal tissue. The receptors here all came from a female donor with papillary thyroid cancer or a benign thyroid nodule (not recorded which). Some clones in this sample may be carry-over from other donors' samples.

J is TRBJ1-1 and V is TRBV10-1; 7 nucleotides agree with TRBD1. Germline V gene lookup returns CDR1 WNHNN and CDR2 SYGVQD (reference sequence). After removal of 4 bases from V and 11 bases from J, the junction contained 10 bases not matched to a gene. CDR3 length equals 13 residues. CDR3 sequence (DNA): TGCGCCAGCAGTGGCCCTGGGGACAGCCCGGCTTTCTTT. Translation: CASSGPGDSPAFF.

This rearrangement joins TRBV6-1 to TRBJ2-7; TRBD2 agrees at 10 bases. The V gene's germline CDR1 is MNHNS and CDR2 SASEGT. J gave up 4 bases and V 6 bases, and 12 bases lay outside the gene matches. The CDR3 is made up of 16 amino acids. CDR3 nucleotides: TGTGCCAGCAGCGCTCAATCAGCGGGAGGGCCATACGAGCAGTACTTC. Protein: CASSAQSAGGPYEQYF.

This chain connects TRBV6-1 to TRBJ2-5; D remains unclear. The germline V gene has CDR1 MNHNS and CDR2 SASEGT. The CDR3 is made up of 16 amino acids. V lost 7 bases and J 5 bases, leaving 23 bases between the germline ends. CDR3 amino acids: CASTRSGTVTIETQYF. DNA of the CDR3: TGTGCCAGCACTCGATCCGGTACAGTGACGATTGAGACCCAGTACTTC.

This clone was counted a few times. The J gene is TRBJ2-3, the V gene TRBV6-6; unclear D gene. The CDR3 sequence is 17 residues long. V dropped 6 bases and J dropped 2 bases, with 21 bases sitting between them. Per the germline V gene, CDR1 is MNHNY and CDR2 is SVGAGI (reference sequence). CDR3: CASRAPGPRSPTDTQYF. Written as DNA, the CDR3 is TGTGCCAGCAGGGCCCCGGGCCCGAGGTCCCCCACAGATACGCAGTATTTT.

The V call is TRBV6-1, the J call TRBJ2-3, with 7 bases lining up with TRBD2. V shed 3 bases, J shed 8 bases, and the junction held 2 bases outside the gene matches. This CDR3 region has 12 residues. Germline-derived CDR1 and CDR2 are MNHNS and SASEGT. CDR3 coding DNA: TGTGCCAGCAGTGATGGGGGGGGTACGCAGTATTTT. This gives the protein CASSDGGGTQYF.

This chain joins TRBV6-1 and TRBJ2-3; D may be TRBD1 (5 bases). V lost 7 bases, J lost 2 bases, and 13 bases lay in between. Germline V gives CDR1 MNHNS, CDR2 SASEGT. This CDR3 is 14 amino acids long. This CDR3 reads CASTSTGDTDTQYF. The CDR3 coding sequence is TGTGCCAGCACCTCTACAGGAGACACAGATACGCAGTATTTT.

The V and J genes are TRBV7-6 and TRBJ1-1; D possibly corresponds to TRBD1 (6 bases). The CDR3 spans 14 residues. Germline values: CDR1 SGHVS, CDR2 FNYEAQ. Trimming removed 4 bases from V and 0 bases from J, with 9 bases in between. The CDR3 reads CASSSGHLNTEAFF. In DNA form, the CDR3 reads TGTGCCAGCAGCTCGGGACACCTGAACACTGAAGCTTTCTTT.

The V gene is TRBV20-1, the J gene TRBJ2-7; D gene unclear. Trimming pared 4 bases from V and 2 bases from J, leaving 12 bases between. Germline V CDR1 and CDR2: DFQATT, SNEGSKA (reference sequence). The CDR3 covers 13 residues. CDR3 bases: TGCAGTGCTACGGACGAAGTTACCTACGAGCAGTACTTC. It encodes CSATDEVTYEQYF.

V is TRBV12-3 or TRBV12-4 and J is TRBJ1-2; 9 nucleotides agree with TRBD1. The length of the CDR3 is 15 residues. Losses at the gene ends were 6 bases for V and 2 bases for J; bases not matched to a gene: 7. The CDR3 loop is CASSVGGTGNYGYTF. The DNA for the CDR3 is TGTGCCAGCAGCGTAGGAGGGACAGGGAACTATGGCTACACCTTC.

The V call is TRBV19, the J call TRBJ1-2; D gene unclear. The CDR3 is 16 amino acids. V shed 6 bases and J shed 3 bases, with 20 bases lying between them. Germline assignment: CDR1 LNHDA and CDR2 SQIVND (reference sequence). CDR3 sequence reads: CASRMSCTGEYYGYTF. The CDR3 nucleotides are TGTGCCAGTAGGATGTCATGCACCGGGGAGTACTATGGCTACACCTTC.

Here the CDR3 DNA reads TGTGCCAGCAGCTTATCAGGGGGCTTTGGAAACACCATATATTTT. Translation gives CASSLSGGFGNTIYF. The chain is built from TRBV7-3 and TRBJ1-3; 8 bases are shared with TRBD1. In germline, CDR1 is SGHTA, CDR2 FQGTGA. The V segment lost 2 bases and the J segment 3 bases; nucleotides outside the gene matches: 3. This CDR3 region has 15 residues.

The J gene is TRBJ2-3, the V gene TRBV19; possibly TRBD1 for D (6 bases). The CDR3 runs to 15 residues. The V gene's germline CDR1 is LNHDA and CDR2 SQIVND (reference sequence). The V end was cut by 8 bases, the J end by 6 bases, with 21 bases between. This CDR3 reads CASSPLQGPTDTQYF. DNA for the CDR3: TGTGCCAGTTCCCCGCTACAGGGACCTACTGATACGCAGTATTTT.

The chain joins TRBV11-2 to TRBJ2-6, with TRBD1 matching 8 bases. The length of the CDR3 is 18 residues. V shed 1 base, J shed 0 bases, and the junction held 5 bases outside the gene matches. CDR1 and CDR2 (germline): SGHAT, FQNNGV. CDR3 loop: CASSLGQGTLSGANVLTF. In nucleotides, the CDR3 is TGTGCCAGCAGCTTAGGACAGGGGACGCTCTCTGGGGCCAACGTCCTGACTTTC.

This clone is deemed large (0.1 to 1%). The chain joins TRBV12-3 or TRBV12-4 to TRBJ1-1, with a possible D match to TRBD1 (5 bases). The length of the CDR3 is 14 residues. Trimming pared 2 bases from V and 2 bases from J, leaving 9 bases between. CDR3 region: CASSLLGTNTEAFF. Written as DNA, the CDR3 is TGTGCCAGCAGTTTACTAGGGACCAACACTGAAGCTTTCTTT.

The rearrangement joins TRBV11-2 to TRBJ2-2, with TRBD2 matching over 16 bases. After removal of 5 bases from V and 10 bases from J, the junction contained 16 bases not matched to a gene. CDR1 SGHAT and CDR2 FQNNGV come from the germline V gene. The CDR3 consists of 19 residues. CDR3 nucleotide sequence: TGTGCCAGCAGCCCTACCGGGACTAGCGGGAGGGCGAGGGCCTTGGAGCTGTTTTTT. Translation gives CASSPTGTSGRARALELFF.